Listed here are 21 T cell receptor beta chains from one sample, sequenced in a study of blood T cell repertoires in COVID-19. Profiling relied on immunoSEQ multiplex PCR, and the TCRdb table lists in-frame clones only, not all of them. This sample has 200,000 to 250,000 clones, with about 84% found just once. The source material was peripheral blood. All receptors derive from a woman older than 75 with COVID-19, enrolled during active disease.

In its sample, this clone was seen a few times. The chain recombines TRBV18 with TRBJ1-2; D unclear. V dropped 3 bases and J dropped 0 bases, with 8 bases sitting between them. Germline CDR1 reads KGHSH; CDR2 reads LQKENI. This CDR3 is 14 amino acids long. The CDR3 DNA is TGTGCCAGCTCACCGTCCCCCACTAACTATGGCTACACCTTC. It specifies CASSPSPTNYGYTF.

The chain joins TRBV28 to TRBJ1-2; D remains unclear. The CDR3 spans 13 residues. Germline CDR1 reads MDHEN; CDR2 reads SYDVKM. V lost 5 bases to trimming and J lost 5 bases, with 12 bases between them. The CDR3 nucleotides are TGTGCCAGCAGTCCTCGAACTGTGTATGGCTACACCTTC. Translating it yields CASSPRTVYGYTF.

This clone was detected a few times. The rearrangement links TRBV28 to TRBJ2-1; TRBD2 aligns across 11 bases. CDR3 length: 16 amino acids. From germline, CDR1 is MDHEN and CDR2 SYDVKM. After removal of 6 bases from V and 2 bases from J, the junction contained 6 bases not matched to a gene. The CDR3 coding sequence is TGTGCCAGCAGACTAGGGACTAGCGGCACCTACAATGAGCAGTTCTTC. The encoded protein is CASRLGTSGTYNEQFF.

This clone was detected only once. The rearrangement links TRBV6-1 to TRBJ1-5; D is ambiguous. CDR1 and CDR2 from the germline V gene are MNHNS and SASEGT. This CDR3 comprises 13 residues. Deletions cut 0 bases from V and 11 bases from J, with 11 bases between. CDR3 in amino acids: CASSEARGSAQHF. The CDR3 DNA reads TGTGCCAGCAGTGAAGCCCGGGGATCGGCCCAGCATTTT.

On this clone: Germline and junction disagree at one end, which may indicate a read error. The gene calls are TRBV11-3 and TRBJ2-1; 8 bases agree with TRBD2. This CDR3 region has 15 residues. Per germline, CDR1 SGHNT and CDR2 YENEEA. The CDR3, as DNA: TGTGCCCGCAGCATTAGATCGGGGGGGCGGGATGAGCAGTTCTTC. It codes for CARSIRSGGRDEQFF.

V and J are TRBV12-1 and TRBJ1-1; the table names TRBD1, a call not compared with the DNA. TRBV12-1 is annotated as a pseudogene. CDR3 length equals 14 residues. The CDR3 loop reads CASSSGQLNTEAFF. The CDR3 coding sequence is TGTGCCAGCAGCTCGGGACAGTTGAACACTGAAGCTTTCTTT.

V gene TRBV30 combines with J gene TRBJ1-1; 9 nucleotides align to TRBD1. Per the germline V gene, CDR1 is GTSNPN and CDR2 is SVGIG (reference sequence). V gave up 2 bases and J gave up 2 bases; unmatched junction bases: 3. The CDR3 has 14 residues. CDR3 protein: CAWSPDRGNTEAFF. The CDR3 region has the DNA TGTGCCTGGAGTCCGGACAGGGGCAACACTGAAGCTTTCTTT. The entire variable domain, with the rest obtained from reference TRBV30 and TRBJ1-1, is as follows: SQTIHQWPATLVQPVGSPLSLECTVEGTSNPNLYWYRQAAGRGLQLLFYSVGIGQISSEVPQNLSASRPQDRQFILSSKKLLLSDSGFYLCAWSPDRGNTEAFFGQGTRLTVV.

The chain recombines TRBV3-1 (or the pseudogene TRBV3-2) with TRBJ2-5, with TRBD1 identical over 7 bases. Per germline, CDR1 LGHDT and CDR2 YNNKEL (reference sequence). The CDR3 has 14 amino acids. The J segment lost 3 bases and the V segment lost 4 bases, leaving 5 bases of the junction unmatched. CDR3 in amino acids: CASSRRGSEETQYF. The CDR3 DNA sequence: TGTGCCAGCAGCCGCAGGGGGTCGGAAGAGACCCAGTACTTC.

The chain uses TRBV30 and TRBJ1-2; tentative D call: TRBD1 (5 bases). The CDR3 length is 13 residues. Germline CDR1 GTSNPN, CDR2 SVGIG (reference sequence). Trimming removed 1 base from V and 4 bases from J, with 10 bases in between. The DNA for the CDR3 is TGTGCCTGGAGTGCTGGGGGACTCTATGGCTACACCTTC. It yields the protein CAWSAGGLYGYTF.

V usage is TRBV7-9 and J usage is TRBJ1-5; 8 positions agree with TRBD1. V shed 3 bases and J 2 bases; nucleotides not matched to a gene: 6. The CDR3 length is 16 residues. Germline CDR1 SEHNR, CDR2 FQNEAQ (reference sequence). The CDR3 region has the DNA TGTGCCAGCAGCTTCCAGGGGGCCGGTGGCAATCAGCCCCAGCATTTT. Encoded protein: CASSFQGAGGNQPQHF.

This sequence joins TRBV2 and TRBJ1-1; TRBD1 matches at 7 bases. V lost 5 bases, J lost 1 base, and 10 bases stayed unmatched. The CDR3 is 16 residues long. Per the germline V gene, CDR1 is SNHLY and CDR2 is FYNNEI. CDR3 loop: CASSTGTVYTNTEAFF. CDR3 bases: TGTGCCAGCAGTACCGGGACAGTATACACGAACACTGAAGCTTTCTTT.

The chain employs TRBV28 and TRBJ1-4; perhaps TRBD1 as D (5 bases). CDR3 length: 15 amino acids. V gave up 5 bases and J gave up 0 bases, with 10 bases separating them. Germline V gene sequence: CDR1 MDHEN, CDR2 SYDVKM. The DNA for the CDR3 is TGTGCCAGCAGTATACGACAGTCAACTAATGAAAAACTGTTTTTT. As protein: CASSIRQSTNEKLFF.

The chain combines TRBV12-3 or TRBV12-4 with TRBJ1-2; maybe TRBD1 (5 bases). The CDR3 contains 13 residues. V lost 3 bases and J 7 bases, leaving 12 bases between the germline ends. CDR3 residues: CASSFGPGGGYTF. CDR3 in DNA: TGTGCCAGCAGTTTTGGGCCGGGGGGTGGCTACACCTTC.

The gene calls are TRBV7-9 and TRBJ2-7; tentatively, D is TRBD2 (6 bases). Germline loops: CDR1 SEHNR, CDR2 FQNEAQ (reference sequence). The V gene lost 1 base and the J gene lost 4 bases, with 14 bases spanning the gap. CDR3 length: 15 amino acids. CDR3 sequence reads: CASSLVGGKGYEQYF. CDR3 sequence (DNA): TGTGCCAGCAGCTTAGTTGGGGGGAAGGGATACGAGCAGTACTTC.

The chain links TRBV19 to TRBJ2-1; TRBD2 agrees at 11 bases. CDR1 and CDR2 from the germline V gene are LNHDA and SQIVND (reference sequence). V was pared by 4 bases and J by 2 bases, with 1 base of the junction left unmatched. The CDR3 has 15 amino acids. The CDR3 loop reads CASSNSGGAYNEQFF. The CDR3 nucleotides are TGTGCCAGTAGTAATAGCGGGGGGGCCTACAATGAGCAGTTCTTC.

The chain carries TRBV18 and TRBJ2-4; 8 nucleotides agree with TRBD1. The CDR3 consists of 14 residues. Per germline, CDR1 KGHSH and CDR2 LQKENI. J was trimmed by 6 bases and V by 2 bases; bases with no gene match: 3. CDR3 residues: CASSPGQGLNIQYF. The CDR3 nucleotides are TGTGCCAGCTCACCAGGACAGGGACTAAACATTCAGTACTTC.

Here the CDR3 reads CASSPDRGRRVDTQYF. The DNA for the CDR3 is TGTGCCAGCAGCCCCGACAGGGGGCGAAGAGTAGATACGCAGTATTTT. The chain is built from TRBV21-1 and TRBJ2-3; no DNA check was done on the table's D call, TRBD1. TRBV21-1 is a pseudogene segment. The length of the CDR3 is 16 residues.

On this clone itself: Distinct nucleotide sequences in the sample also encode this CDR3. The V call is TRBV18, the J call TRBJ1-5; D remains ambiguous. Trimming removed 3 bases from V and 4 bases from J, with 7 bases in between. Germline V gives CDR1 KGHSH, CDR2 LQKENI. The CDR3 has 13 residues. The CDR3 DNA sequence: TGTGCCAGCTCACCTGGGCTGAATCAGCCCCAGCATTTT. It yields the protein CASSPGLNQPQHF.

A single count supports this clone. This chain uses TRBV7-6 with TRBJ2-2, with 9 positions matching TRBD1. Trimming took 4 bases from V and 3 from J; bases not matched to a gene: 3. The length of the CDR3 is 15 residues. CDR1 and CDR2 from the germline V gene are SGHVS and FNYEAQ. The CDR3 is CASSSGQGYTGELFF. As DNA, the CDR3 is TGTGCCAGCAGCTCTGGACAGGGGTACACCGGGGAGCTGTTTTTT.

V gene TRBV2 combines with J gene TRBJ1-1, with D possibly TRBD1 on 5 matching bases. The CDR3 has 13 residues. V lost 6 bases to trimming and J lost 7 bases, with 15 bases between them. CDR1 is SNHLY and CDR2 is FYNNEI in the germline V gene. In DNA form, the CDR3 reads TGTGCCAGCAGCCCAGTGCCTCAGGGTGAAGCTTTCTTT. Amino acids: CASSPVPQGEAFF. Full variable domain (rest looked up from reference TRBV2 and TRBJ1-1): EPEVTQTPSHQVTQMGQEVILRCVPISNHLYFYWYRQILGQKVEFLVSFYNNEISEKSEIFDDQFSVERPDGSNFTLKIRSTKLEDSAMYFCASSPVPQGEAFFGQGTRLTVV.

The chain employs TRBV30 and TRBJ1-6, with D possibly matching TRBD1 (5 bases). Germline loops: CDR1 GTSNPN, CDR2 SVGIG (reference sequence). This CDR3 contains 15 residues. The ends were cut back, 3 bases at V and 0 bases at J, with 9 bases in the middle. The CDR3 DNA follows: TGTGCCTGGAGCGGGGGTCGCTCCTATAATTCACCCCTCCACTTT. Protein: CAWSGGRSYNSPLHF. The variable domain in full, completed from reference TRBV30 and TRBJ1-6, reads SQTIHQWPATLVQPVGSPLSLECTVEGTSNPNLYWYRQAAGRGLQLLFYSVGIGQISSEVPQNLSASRPQDRQFILSSKKLLLSDSGFYLCAWSGGRSYNSPLHFGNGTRLTVT.